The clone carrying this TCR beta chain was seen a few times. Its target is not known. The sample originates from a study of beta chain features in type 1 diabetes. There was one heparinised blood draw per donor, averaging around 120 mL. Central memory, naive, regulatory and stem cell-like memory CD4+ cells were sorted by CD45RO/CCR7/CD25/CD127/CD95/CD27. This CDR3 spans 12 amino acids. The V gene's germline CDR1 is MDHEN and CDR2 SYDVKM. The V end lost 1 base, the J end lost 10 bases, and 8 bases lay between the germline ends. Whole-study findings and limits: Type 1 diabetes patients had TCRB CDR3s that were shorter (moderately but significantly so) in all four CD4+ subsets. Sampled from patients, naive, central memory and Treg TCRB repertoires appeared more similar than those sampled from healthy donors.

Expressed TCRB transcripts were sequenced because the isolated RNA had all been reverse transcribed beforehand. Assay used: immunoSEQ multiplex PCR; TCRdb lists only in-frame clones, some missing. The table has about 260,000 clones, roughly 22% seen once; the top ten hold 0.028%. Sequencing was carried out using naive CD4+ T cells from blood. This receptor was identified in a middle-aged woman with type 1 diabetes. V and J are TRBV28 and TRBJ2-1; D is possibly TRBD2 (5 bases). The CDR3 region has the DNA TGTGCCAGCAGTTTATCTAGCAGGGAGCAGTTCTTC. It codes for CASSLSSREQFF.